The present entry profiles one T cell receptor beta chain with its context. What it binds is unknown. This specimen comes from a study of T cell responses to AZD1222 COVID-19 vaccine. Study conclusions and caveats: Researchers took repertoire samples only after the peak T cell response had come.

CDR1 is MGHRA and CDR2 is YSYEKL in the germline V gene. The CDR3 is made up of 15 amino acids. Trimming took 0 bases from V and 2 from J, leaving 8 bases between them. The protocol was immunoSEQ multiplex PCR, while the TCRdb copy is restricted to in-frame clones and leaves out a portion. The profile covers 120,000 or so clones, with about nine tenths appearing a single time and 4.4% taken by the ten largest. This rearrangement joins TRBV4-1 to TRBJ2-1, with D tentatively TRBD1 or TRBD2 (5 bases each). Sequenced here: peripheral blood, sampled on day 0 of MenACWY control vaccination. This clonotype was obtained from an adult in good health. The CDR3 loop reads CASSQDGTPYNEQFF. CDR3 DNA sequence: TGCGCCAGCAGCCAAGATGGGACGCCCTACAATGAGCAGTTCTTC.